These T cell receptor beta chains were read from a single sample in a study of T cells in localized non-small cell lung cancer. Measured with immunoSEQ multiplex PCR; TCRdb has only the in-frame clones, and not every one. The sample contains 2,600 or so clones, approximately 22% of which appear only once. The starting material was normal lung tissue next to the tumor, obtained before any cancer treatment. All receptors derive from a woman aged 35-70 years with stage I lung adenocarcinoma. The CDR3 runs from the conserved cysteine through the conserved F or W. The D gene is left open where the match is weak. Only some rows state a clone size, as once, few, many or a class for expanded clones.

clone_size	v_call	j_call	d_call	cdr3_aa	cdr3_nt
few	TRBV9	TRBJ2-1	NA	CASSVGGGSSYNEQFF	TGTGCCAGCAGCGTAGGAGGCGGAAGCTCCTACAATGAGCAGTTCTTC
NA	TRBV7-1	TRBJ2-3	NA	CASSPAMGGTQYF	TGTGCCAGCAGCCCAGCGATGGGGGGTACGCAGTATTTT
NA	TRBV14	TRBJ1-2	NA	CASSPLGGVYGYTF	TGTGCCAGCAGCCCCCTCGGGGGAGTATACGGCTACACCTTC
few	TRBV11-3	TRBJ1-5	NA	CASSLASGAGHNQPQHF	TGTGCCAGCAGCTTGGCTTCAGGGGCAGGGCACAATCAGCCCCAGCATTTT
few	TRBV28	TRBJ1-3	NA	CASSLGGVSSGNTIYF	TGTGCCAGCAGTTTAGGGGGGGTGAGCTCTGGAAACACCATATATTTT
NA	TRBV18	TRBJ2-7	NA	CASSPGRTLSYEQYF	TGTGCCAGCTCACCAGGCAGGACCCTCTCCTACGAGCAGTACTTC
NA	TRBV28	TRBJ1-2	NA	CASSSQDHYGYTF	TGTGCCAGCAGTTCCCAGGACCACTATGGCTACACCTTC
medium-sized	TRBV6-8	TRBJ1-2	NA	CASSQDSYGYTF	TGTGCCAGCAGCCAGGACAGTTATGGCTACACCTTC
few	TRBV11-1	TRBJ2-7	NA	CASTWGQGTNEQYF	TGTGCCAGCACCTGGGGGCAGGGTACGAACGAGCAGTACTTC
few	TRBV30	TRBJ2-7	TRBD1	CAFHRGPPREQYF	TGTGCCTTCCACAGGGGGCCCCCTCGGGAGCAGTACTTC
NA	TRBV25-1	TRBJ1-6	NA	CASTDWRSPLHF	TGTGCCAGCACCGACTGGCGTTCACCCCTCCACTTT
NA	TRBV6-8	TRBJ2-7	NA	CASSSYSGGSYEQYF	TGTGCCAGCAGTTCCTACTCAGGGGGGTCCTACGAGCAGTACTTC
few	TRBV9	TRBJ2-6	NA	CASSGGTLGANVLTF	TGTGCCAGCAGCGGGGGGACCTTAGGGGCCAACGTCCTGACTTTC
once	TRBV19	TRBJ2-6	NA	CASSRGDSSGANVLTF	TGTGCCAGTAGTAGAGGCGATAGCTCTGGGGCCAACGTCCTGACTTTC
NA	TRBV28	TRBJ1-3	TRBD1	CASRSADRVSNTIYF	TGTGCCAGCAGATCAGCTGACAGGGTTTCGAACACCATATATTTT
NA	TRBV6-1	TRBJ2-5	TRBD1	CASSEAGQLNYF	TGTGCCAGCAGTGAAGCGGGACAGTTGAATTACTTC
NA	TRBV5-1	TRBJ2-7	TRBD2	CASSLALAGGYEQYF	TGCGCCAGCAGCTTGGCGCTAGCGGGAGGCTACGAGCAGTACTTC
NA	TRBV5-1	TRBJ2-1	TRBD2	CASSLESSGGYNEQFF	TGCGCCAGCAGCTTGGAGTCTAGCGGGGGTTACAATGAGCAGTTCTTC
few	TRBV7-5	TRBJ2-3	NA	CASSQRTSGRVNTDTQYF	TGTGCCAGCAGCCAGAGGACTAGCGGGAGGGTAAACACAGATACGCAGTATTTT
NA	TRBV29-1	TRBJ2-7	NA	CSVETGKYEQYF	TGCAGCGTTGAAACGGGAAAATACGAGCAGTACTTC
NA	TRBV6-8	TRBJ2-2	TRBD2	CASNPRETGELFF	TGTGCCAGCAACCCGCGGGAGACCGGGGAGCTGTTTTTT
NA	TRBV6-8	TRBJ1-5	TRBD1	CAISGTQGAGNQPQHF	TGTGCCATCAGTGGAACTCAGGGGGCTGGGAATCAGCCCCAGCATTTT
NA	TRBV23-1	TRBJ2-7	NA	CASSLGASLEQYF	TGCGCCAGCAGCTTGGGGGCGTCGCTCGAGCAGTACTTC
NA	TRBV11-3	TRBJ1-5	NA	CASSFSQPGHPSNQPQHF	TGTGCTAGCAGCTTCTCGCAACCCGGGCACCCTAGCAATCAGCCCCAGCATTTT
few	TRBV18	TRBJ2-1	NA	CASSLDSYNEQFF	TGTGCCAGCTCACTAGACAGTTACAATGAGCAGTTCTTC
NA	TRBV9	TRBJ1-1	NA	CASSLTALTAAFF	TGTGCCAGCAGCTTAACGGCGCTTACTGCAGCTTTCTTT
medium-sized	TRBV9	TRBJ1-6	NA	CASSVGQDASSYNSPLHF	TGTGCCAGCAGCGTAGGGCAGGACGCTAGCTCCTATAATTCACCCCTCCACTTT
once	TRBV19	TRBJ1-1	NA	CASSIERGPGLVTEAFF	TGTGCCAGTAGTATAGAAAGGGGTCCGGGGCTGGTAACTGAAGCTTTCTTT
large	TRBV9	TRBJ1-3	NA	CASSGETHLGNTIYF	TGTGCCAGCAGCGGGGAGACACACCTTGGAAACACCATATATTTT
NA	TRBV5-1	TRBJ2-3	NA	CASSLRLSTDTQYF	TGCGCCAGCAGCTTGCGGTTGAGCACAGATACGCAGTATTTT
NA	TRBV28	TRBJ1-6	NA	CASSETDSPLHF	TGTGCCAGCAGCGAAACTGATTCACCCCTCCACTTT
NA	TRBV6-8	TRBJ2-2	NA	CASSYFGQANTGELFF	TGTGCCAGCAGTTATTTCGGCCAGGCGAACACCGGGGAGCTGTTTTTT
few	TRBV30	TRBJ1-1	NA	CAWSRDSNTEAFF	TGTGCCTGGAGTCGAGACTCTAACACTGAAGCTTTCTTT
few	TRBV28	TRBJ1-1	NA	CASSLRGFGAGSTEAFF	TGTGCCAGCAGTTTAAGGGGGTTTGGTGCAGGGAGCACTGAAGCTTTCTTT
NA	TRBV6-8	TRBJ2-1	NA	CASSPSPYRGNEQFF	TGTGCCAGCAGTCCCTCTCCCTACCGGGGGAATGAGCAGTTCTTC
once	TRBV19	TRBJ2-2	TRBD2	CASRAGVNTGELFF	TGTGCCAGTAGGGCGGGGGTTAACACCGGGGAGCTGTTTTTT
few	TRBV9	TRBJ1-2	TRBD1	CASSPRLSGGDGYTF	TGTGCCAGCAGCCCCCGGTTGTCAGGGGGCGACGGCTACACCTTC